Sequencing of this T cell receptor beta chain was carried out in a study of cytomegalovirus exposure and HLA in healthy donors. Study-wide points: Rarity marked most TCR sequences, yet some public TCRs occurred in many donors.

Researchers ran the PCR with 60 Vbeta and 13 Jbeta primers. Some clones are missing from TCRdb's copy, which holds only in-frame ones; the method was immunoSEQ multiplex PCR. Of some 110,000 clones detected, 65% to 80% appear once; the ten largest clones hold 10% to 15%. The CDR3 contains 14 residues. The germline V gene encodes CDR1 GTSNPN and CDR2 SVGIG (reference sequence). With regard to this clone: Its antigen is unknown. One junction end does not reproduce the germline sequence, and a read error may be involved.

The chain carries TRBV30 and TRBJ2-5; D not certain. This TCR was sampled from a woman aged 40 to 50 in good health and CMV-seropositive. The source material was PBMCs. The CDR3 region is CAWRRRRFQEAQYF. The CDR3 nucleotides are TGTGCCTGGAGAAGACGGCGGTTTCAAGAGGCCCAGTACTTC.